The TCR beta chain under discussion was sequenced for a study of blood T cell repertoires in COVID-19. Study information: The samples span acute and convalescent COVID-19 from the United States, Italy and Spain. Sources were T cells, B-cell-depleted T cells, or PBMCs; the material itself was cDNA or gDNA.

Germline V CDR1 and CDR2: SGHDT, YYEEEE. The CDR3 loop spans 13 amino acids. Deletions cut 2 bases from V and 5 bases from J, with 11 bases between. Original methodology: Reference gene primer amplification in the assay estimated nucleated cell counts. Clones were sequenced by immunoSEQ multiplex PCR, and TCRdb holds only the in-frame ones, with some missing. That table supplies the V and J calls and clone size; D and trimming were determined from the DNA. The sample includes roughly 150,000 clones, around 82% seen only once; the top ten take 15% to 20%. This TCR came from a woman in her 70s who had recovered from COVID-19. The chain recombines TRBV5-6 with TRBJ2-7; D might be TRBD1 (6 bases). The sample consisted of peripheral blood. The CDR3 region is CASSLWGLDEQYF. For the CDR3, the DNA is TGTGCCAGCAGCTTATGGGGGCTCGACGAGCAGTACTTC.